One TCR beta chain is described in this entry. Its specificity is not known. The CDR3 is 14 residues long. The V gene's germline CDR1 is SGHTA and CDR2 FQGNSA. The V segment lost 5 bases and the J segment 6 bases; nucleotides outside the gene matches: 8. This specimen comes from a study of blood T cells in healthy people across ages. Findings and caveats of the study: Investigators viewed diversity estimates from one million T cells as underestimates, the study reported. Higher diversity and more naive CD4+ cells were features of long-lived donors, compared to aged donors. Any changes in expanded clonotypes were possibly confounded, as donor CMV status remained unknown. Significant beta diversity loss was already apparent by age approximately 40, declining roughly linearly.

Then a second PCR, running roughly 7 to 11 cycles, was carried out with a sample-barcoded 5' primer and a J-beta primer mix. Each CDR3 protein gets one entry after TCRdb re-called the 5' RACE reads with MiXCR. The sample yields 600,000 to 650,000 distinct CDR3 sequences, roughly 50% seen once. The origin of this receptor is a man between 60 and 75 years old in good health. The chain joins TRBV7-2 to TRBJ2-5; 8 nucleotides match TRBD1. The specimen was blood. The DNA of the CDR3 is TGTGCCAGCAGCCGCGGACAGGGCGTGAAGACCCAGTACTTC. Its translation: CASSRGQGVKTQYF. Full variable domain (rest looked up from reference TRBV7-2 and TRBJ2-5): GAGVSQSPSNKVTEKGKDVELRCDPISGHTALYWYRQSLGQGLEFLIYFQGNSAPDKSGLPSDRFSAERTGGSVSTLTIQRTQQEDSAVYLCASSRGQGVKTQYFGPGTRLLVL.